This TCR beta chain was identified during a study of T cells in Graves' hyperthyroidism and ophthalmopathy (dated by TCRdb to the late 2010s). As for the study more broadly: Peripheral blood samples were taken at initial diagnosis, before any treatment was given. A discovery cohort of about a hundred patients, 43 with Graves' ophthalmopathy and 55 to 60 with stable Graves' hyperthyroidism, was used to find distinguishing TCR V-J signatures. Prospective prediction of ophthalmopathy was tested in an independent validation cohort of 18 to 20 hyperthyroidism patients and around 16 patients who later progressed to ophthalmopathy. The roughly 94 discovery patients were randomly split 7:3 into training and test sets. The study also compared thyroid tissue and blood T-cell repertoires from more than 5 Graves' hyperthyroidism patients. After sampling, hyperthyroidism patients received methimazole starting at 30 mg daily, and ophthalmopathy patients received high-dose intravenous methylprednisolone. TCR Vbeta CDR3 sequencing of 130 to 150 peripheral blood samples (approximately 44 ophthalmopathy, 75 hyperthyroidism and some 17 progressor patients) is reported in the paper. Overall study results and their limits: Sample size was not statistically predetermined, and investigators were not blinded to group allocation. During validation, the model predicted progression to ophthalmopathy a median of about 5.9 months ahead of onset, with more than 55% sensitivity and around 72% specificity. Blood samples also contained most of the expanded thyroid clonotypes (frequency above 0.001), which suggests that blood repertoires may reflect thyroid immune responses. In cross-validation, a model built on a 13 V-J signature told ophthalmopathy apart from stable hyperthyroidism with 87.88% sensitivity and roughly 82% specificity, and in testing the same model reached 80%/75%.

The germline V gene yields SGDLS for CDR1 and YYNGEE for CDR2. V and J are trimmed by 0 bases and 5 bases, and the gene matches miss 10 bases of the junction. Spanning cysteine to phenylalanine, the CDR3 consists of 18 amino acids. CDR3 DNA is the only sequence kept; it has 54 bases, read in frame from the first base. A word on this clonotype: Its antigen specificity is not known. No base-level quality is on record; no much larger clone is a single base apart.

TCR beta CDR3 regions were amplified from RNA transcripts. For the first round of RT-PCR on the TCR CDR3, the HTBI primer set was used together with the Qiagen OneStep RT-PCR kit. The libraries were constructed in a second round of multiplex PCR and then size-selected and purified. Libraries were sequenced paired-end with 100 bp reads on an Illumina HiSeq2000. The published analysis was carried out like this. SOAPnuke was used to process the raw data, with reads discarded if the reads contained adapters or uncalled bases, had a mean Phred below 15, or lacked an exact constant-primer or identifier match. High-quality paired reads were merged with COPE v1.2.5, and unique nucleotide sequences were defined as clonotypes. Clonotypes were aligned to IMGT TRBV, TRBD and TRBJ reference segments using MiTCR v1.1. The analysis included only V-J combinations with a frequency above 0.0001, which together covered roughly 99% of the repertoires. The TCS score was defined as the ratio of F50 (clonal expansion) to E x V (chaos), calculated using BLOSUM62-based TCRdist between CDR3 peptides within each V-J. Welch's t-statistics and random forest reduced 500 to 650 V-J features to 13, which were used in a naive Bayes classifier (R e1071). The public reads were reprocessed in TCRdb via fastp at Q25 and MiXCR, keeping in-frame beta chains. Each CDR3 protein appears once, grouped with its most common genes and DNA. TCRdb's processing, not the authors', yielded these V and J calls. Recorded for this sample are hundreds of thousands of distinct CDR3 sequences; 16% of them occurred a single time. The ten largest clones capture 3.8% of the sample.

Graves' hyperthyroidism was defined as stable when no progression to ophthalmopathy occurred over 18 months of follow-up. Hyperthyroidism patients were aged 18 to 65 years and newly diagnosed, with disease duration of less than 2 months. Any patient with an uncontrolled infection, another autoimmune disease, pregnancy or lactation was excluded. Clinical symptoms, serum thyroxine and TRAb, thyroid ultrasound, and orbital computed tomography formed the basis for the diagnoses. PBMCs were separated from over 9 ml of fresh peripheral blood using Ficoll-Paque density gradient centrifugation. Total RNA was extracted using Trizol reagent, and RNA quality was assessed on an Agilent 2100 Bioanalyzer.

Sequencing was carried out using blood. The sequence derives from a woman aged 25 to 45 with Graves' hyperthyroidism. The chain was built from TRBV9 and TRBJ2-2, with 10 bases aligning to TRBD2. The DNA sequence is as follows: TGTGCCAGCAGCGTAGGGCTAGCGGGAGTTTCGAGGACCGGGGAGCTGTTTTTT. Its protein product is CASSVGLAGVSRTGELFF.